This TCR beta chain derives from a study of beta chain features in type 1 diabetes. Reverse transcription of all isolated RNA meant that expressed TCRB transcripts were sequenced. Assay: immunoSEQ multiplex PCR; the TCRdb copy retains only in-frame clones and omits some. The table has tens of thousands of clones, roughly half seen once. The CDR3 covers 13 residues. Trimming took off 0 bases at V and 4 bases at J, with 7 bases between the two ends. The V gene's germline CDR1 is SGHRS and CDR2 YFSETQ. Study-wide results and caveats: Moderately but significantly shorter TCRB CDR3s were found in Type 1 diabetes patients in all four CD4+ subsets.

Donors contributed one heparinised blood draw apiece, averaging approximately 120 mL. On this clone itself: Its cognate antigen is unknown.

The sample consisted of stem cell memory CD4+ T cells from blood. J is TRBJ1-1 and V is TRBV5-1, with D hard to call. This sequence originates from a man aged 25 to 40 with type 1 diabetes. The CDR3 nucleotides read TGCGCCAGCAGCTTGGGAGAAAGCACTGAAGCTTTCTTT. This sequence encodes CASSLGESTEAFF.